This T cell receptor beta chain was identified in a study of T cell responses to AZD1222 COVID-19 vaccine. Study observations and caveats: The CD4 TCRs associated with vaccination extended across spike and predominated at 160-218 and 743-854.

As concerns this clone: The antigen is unknown.

The CDR3 consists of 14 residues. V dropped 5 bases and J dropped 6; count of bases not matched to a gene: 7. Germline lookup yields CDR1 SGHTA and CDR2 FQGNSA. TCRdb keeps only in-frame clones here, not all; method: immunoSEQ multiplex PCR. The sample records about 150,000 clones, around nine tenths being singletons. The sequencing used peripheral blood, collected on day 0 of AZD1222 vaccination. The chain carries TRBV7-2 and TRBJ2-3, with TRBD2 identical over 8 bases. The sequence derives from an adult in good health. In DNA form, the CDR3 reads TGTGCCAGCAGCAGAACGGGGGGGCGGGATACGCAGTATTTT. Residues: CASSRTGGRDTQYF.